These 29 T cell receptor beta chains were all obtained from the same sample, sequenced in a study of shared clonotypes between healthy human individuals. Using immunoSEQ multiplex PCR, the repertoire was profiled, and TCRdb retains in-frame clones only, with some absent. Counted here are about 1.9 million clones, 90% to 95% occurring once; the ten biggest clones make up roughly 1.7%. Naive CD8 isolation took CD45RO-negative cells positively selected for CCR7 and excluded terminally differentiated effector memory CD45RA+ cells. Material: naive CD8+ T cells from PBMCs. All receptors derive from a man between 18 and 35 years old in good health. Some clones in this sample may be carry-over from other donors' samples.

In DNA form, the CDR3 reads TGTGCCAGCAGCTTAGACAGCTCCTACGAGCAGTACTTC. Protein sequence: CASSLDSSYEQYF. The rearrangement links TRBV7-8 to TRBJ2-7; D remains unclear. CDR1 and CDR2 (germline): SGHVS, FQNEAQ. The CDR3 has 13 amino acids. Deletions cut 1 base from V and 0 bases from J, with 4 bases between.

The chain's CDR3 is CASSQGVGRYTDTQYF. In DNA, the CDR3 is TGTGCCAGCAGCCAAGGCGTCGGGAGGTACACAGATACGCAGTATTTT. The genes are TRBV14 and TRBJ2-3; TRBD2 agrees at 7 bases. The CDR3 consists of 16 residues. V lost 1 base and J lost 2; bases outside the gene matches: 6. Germline CDR1 SGHDN, CDR2 FVKESK.

The V call is TRBV5-1, the J call TRBJ2-7, with 10 bases aligning to TRBD1. Per the germline V gene, CDR1 is SGHRS and CDR2 is YFSETQ. V was pared by 4 bases and J by 2 bases, with 6 bases of the junction left unmatched. The CDR3 runs 15 residues. CDR3 sequence (DNA): TGCGCCAGCAGCCTAGGGACAGGGGTAGCCTACGAGCAGTACTTC. Protein sequence: CASSLGTGVAYEQYF.

This clone showed up just once. The chain is built from TRBV7-9 and TRBJ1-2, with 8 bases aligning to TRBD1. Germline-derived CDR1 and CDR2 are SEHNR and FQNEAQ (reference sequence). J lost 7 bases, V lost 6 bases, and 7 bases had no gene match. This CDR3 is 13 amino acids long. The CDR3 nucleotides are TGTGCCAGCAGTCGAGGACAGGGTCCTGGCTACACCTTC. Its translation: CASSRGQGPGYTF. Looking up the rest from reference TRBV7-9 and TRBJ1-2 gives the full variable domain: DTGVSQNPRHKITKRGQNVTFRCDPISEHNRLYWYRQTLGQGPEFLTYFQNEAQLEKSRLLSDRFSAERPKGSFSTLEIQRTEQGDSAMYLCASSRGQGPGYTFGSGTRLTVV.

J is TRBJ2-2 and V is TRBV2; TRBD2 matches 9 bases. CDR3 length: 18 amino acids. V was clipped by 3 bases and J by 6 bases; unmatched bases: 14. The germline gives CDR1 SNHLY, CDR2 FYNNEI. CDR3: CASSDNLRGSGSSGELFF. CDR3 DNA: TGTGCCAGCAGTGATAACCTTCGAGGTAGCGGGAGCTCCGGGGAGCTGTTTTTT.

The J gene is TRBJ1-1, the V gene TRBV4-2, with D possibly TRBD1 on 5 matching bases. Germline V CDR1 and CDR2: LGHNA, YNFKEQ. V was shortened by 0 bases and J by 7 bases, with 21 bases between the two germline ends. CDR3 length: 17 amino acids. The CDR3 sequence: CASSQDMGTLLGREAFF. The CDR3 nucleotides read TGTGCCAGCAGCCAAGATATGGGGACTCTGTTAGGTCGTGAAGCTTTCTTT.

For the CDR3, the DNA is TGTGCCAGCGCCGGGACAGGGTGGGGCTACACCTTC. This encodes CASAGTGWGYTF. The chain uses TRBV27 and TRBJ1-2; TRBD1 matches 9 bases. With 8 bases clipped from V and 8 bases from J, the junction kept 6 bases outside the gene matches. CDR1 MNHEY and CDR2 SMNVEV come from the germline V gene (reference sequence). The CDR3 is made up of 12 amino acids.

The V call is TRBV15, the J call TRBJ1-5; maybe TRBD1 (6 bases). The CDR3 spans 16 residues. V was shortened by 0 bases and J by 4 bases, with 13 bases between the two germline ends. Germline-derived CDR1 and CDR2 are LNHNV and YYDKDF (reference sequence). DNA of the CDR3: TGTGCCACCAGCAGAGATAGGGGGGGGATGAATCAGCCCCAGCATTTT. Its protein is CATSRDRGGMNQPQHF.

The chain has TRBV5-6 and TRBJ2-3, with D hard to call. The CDR3 is made up of 15 amino acids. The germline CDR1 and CDR2 sequences are SGHDT and YYEEEE. V was pared by 0 bases and J by 4 bases, with 12 bases between. The CDR3 protein is CASSLEYDHPDTQYF. DNA for the CDR3: TGTGCCAGCAGCTTGGAGTACGACCACCCAGATACGCAGTATTTT.

This sequence joins TRBV5-8 and TRBJ1-1; D is uncertain. Germline V gene data show CDR1 as SGHTS and CDR2 as YDEGEE. Trimming removed 5 bases from V and 3 bases from J, with 8 bases in between. This CDR3 spans 12 amino acids. In DNA form, the CDR3 reads TGTGCCAGCAGTTACAGTGACACTGAAGCTTTCTTT. Its protein product is CASSYSDTEAFF.

Only a few counts were recorded for this clone. The sample holds other DNA sequences that translate to the same CDR3. The rearrangement joins TRBV27 to TRBJ2-2; no firm D call. Germline V gives CDR1 MNHEY, CDR2 SMNVEV (reference sequence). Trimming left V 3 bases short and J 1 base short, with 3 bases between. The CDR3 length is 13 residues. The CDR3 is CASSFRNTGELFF. Written as DNA, the CDR3 is TGTGCCAGCAGTTTCCGGAACACCGGGGAGCTGTTTTTT.

The chain combines TRBV6-6 with TRBJ1-3; TRBD1 agrees at 7 bases. Germline V CDR1 and CDR2: MNHNY, SVGAGI (reference sequence). Germline trimming cut 2 bases from V and 8 bases from J; bases unmatched to any gene: 3. The CDR3 has 13 amino acids. The CDR3 nucleotides read TGTGCCAGCAGTTACCCTGGACAGGACACCATATATTTT. Translated, it gives CASSYPGQDTIYF.

The rearrangement uses TRBV5-6 and TRBJ1-1, with D tentatively TRBD1 (5 bases). Trimming cost V 4 bases and J 7 bases, with 8 bases left between them. Germline V gene lookup returns CDR1 SGHDT and CDR2 YYEEEE. The CDR3 totals 11 residues. The CDR3 bases are TGTGCCAGCAGCCGGGGGGTTGAAGCTTTCTTT. Protein product: CASSRGVEAFF.

CDR3 amino acids: CSVDGGRGDTQYF. CDR3 DNA: TGCAGCGTTGATGGCGGGAGGGGAGATACGCAGTATTTT. The rearrangement links TRBV29-1 to TRBJ2-3; the match to TRBD2 covers 9 bases. The CDR3 length is 13 residues. The V segment lost 3 bases and the J segment 5 bases; nucleotides outside the gene matches: 3. The germline V gene encodes CDR1 SQVTM and CDR2 ANQGSEA.

The chain has TRBV4-2 and TRBJ2-1, with TRBD1 matching over 7 bases. CDR3 size: 14 residues. The J segment lost 9 bases and the V segment lost 0 bases, leaving 5 bases of the junction unmatched. Germline V CDR1 and CDR2: LGHNA, YNFKEQ. The CDR3 bases are TGTGCCAGCAGCCAAGAAACAGGGGCGGGTGAGCAGTTCTTC. This encodes CASSQETGAGEQFF.

J is TRBJ2-7 and V is TRBV11-2, with 7 positions matching TRBD2. V trimming: 5 bases; J trimming: 2 bases; junction bases outside the gene matches: 12. In germline, CDR1 is SGHAT, CDR2 FQNNGV. The CDR3 is 16 residues long. The CDR3 DNA is TGTGCCAGCAGCACGAGGGAGGGGATAATCCCCTACGAGCAGTACTTC. It translates to CASSTREGIIPYEQYF. Full variable domain (outside the CDR3, taken from reference TRBV11-2 and TRBJ2-7): EAGVAQSPRYKIIEKRQSVAFWCNPISGHATLYWYQQILGQGPKLLIQFQNNGVVDDSQLPKDRFSAERLKGVDSTLKIQPAKLEDSAVYLCASSTREGIIPYEQYFGPGTRLTVT.

This chain links TRBV5-6 with TRBJ1-1, with 10 positions matching TRBD1. J was trimmed by 3 bases and V by 4 bases; bases with no gene match: 12. The CDR3 is 17 residues long. The V gene's germline CDR1 is SGHDT and CDR2 YYEEEE. This CDR3 is CASSPPPGQGMYTEAFF. The CDR3 DNA follows: TGTGCCAGCAGCCCCCCCCCGGGACAGGGGATGTACACTGAAGCTTTCTTT.

The CDR3, as DNA: TGCAGCGTTGAAATGTACAATGAGCAGTTCTTC. This encodes CSVEMYNEQFF. The rearrangement joins TRBV29-1 to TRBJ2-1; D is ambiguous. Deletions cut 2 bases from V and 4 bases from J, with 3 bases between. Germline lookup yields CDR1 SQVTM and CDR2 ANQGSEA. The CDR3 totals 11 residues.

This chain joins TRBV14 and TRBJ2-7; a possible D gene is TRBD2 (5 bases). Per germline, CDR1 SGHDN and CDR2 FVKESK. This CDR3 has 13 residues. V lost 4 bases and J 2 bases, leaving 9 bases between the germline ends. The CDR3 loop reads CASSLDGAYEQYF. In DNA, the CDR3 is TGTGCCAGCAGCCTAGACGGGGCCTACGAGCAGTACTTC.

In the case of this clone: Other DNA sequences of this sample code for an identical CDR3. V usage is TRBV6-5 and J usage is TRBJ2-7; 7 nucleotides match TRBD1. The germline V gene encodes CDR1 MNHEY and CDR2 SVGAGI. This CDR3 has 15 amino acids. V lost 2 bases and J lost 1; bases outside the gene matches: 5. CDR3 sequence (DNA): TGTGCCAGCAGTTACGGCCAACAGGGGTCCTACGAGCAGTACTTC. This codes for CASSYGQQGSYEQYF.

The chain combines TRBV6-9 with TRBJ2-7, with D possibly being TRBD1 (5 bases). The CDR3 loop spans 13 amino acids. Germline CDR1 reads MNHGY; CDR2 reads SVAAGI. V lost 7 bases to trimming and J lost 0 bases, with 10 bases between them. CDR3 amino acids: CASIPRASYEQYF. DNA of the CDR3: TGTGCCAGCATCCCCAGGGCCTCCTACGAGCAGTACTTC.

The chain is built from TRBV7-9 and TRBJ1-2; 12 nucleotides match TRBD1. The CDR3 consists of 15 residues. V lost 3 bases and J lost 7; bases outside the gene matches: 6. The germline V gene encodes CDR1 SEHNR and CDR2 FQNEAQ (reference sequence). The CDR3, as DNA: TGTGCCAGCAGCTTCAGGGACAGGGGGCCGATTGGCTACACCTTC. Translating it yields CASSFRDRGPIGYTF.

The chain uses TRBV28 and TRBJ2-7, with TRBD1 matching over 8 bases. The germline V gene has CDR1 MDHEN and CDR2 SYDVKM. The trim removed 5 bases at V and 5 bases at J, leaving 14 bases unmatched. The CDR3 sequence is 16 residues long. The CDR3 nucleotides are TGTGCCAGCAGTCCGCACTGGGACAGGTCAGGGAACGAGCAGTACTTC. Translation gives CASSPHWDRSGNEQYF.

This chain connects TRBV5-1 to TRBJ2-1, with 9 bases fitting TRBD2. V was pared by 0 bases and J by 7 bases, with 14 bases of the junction left unmatched. The CDR3 is 18 residues long. CDR1 is SGHRS and CDR2 is YFSETQ in the germline V gene. The DNA for the CDR3 is TGCGCCAGCAGCTTGGCCCCCCCTTCGGCGGGAGGGAAAAATGAGCAGTTCTTC. The encoded protein is CASSLAPPSAGGKNEQFF. The complete variable domain, with remaining parts taken from reference TRBV5-1 and TRBJ2-1, reads KAGVTQTPRYLIKTRGQQVTLSCSPISGHRSVSWYQQTPGQGLQFLFEYFSETQRNKGNFPGRFSGRQFSNSRSEMNVSTLELGDSALYLCASSLAPPSAGGKNEQFFGPGTRLTVL.

The chain has TRBV7-8 and TRBJ2-7, with 11 nucleotides matching TRBD1. With 5 bases clipped from V and 4 bases from J, the junction kept 7 bases outside the gene matches. This CDR3 is built from 15 residues. Germline CDR1 reads SGHVS; CDR2 reads FQNEAQ. The CDR3 coding sequence is TGTGCCAGCAGCCCATGGGGACAGGGGGGGTACGAGCAGTACTTC. Amino acid sequence: CASSPWGQGGYEQYF.

The chain combines TRBV25-1 with TRBJ1-1; D is unclear. This CDR3 spans 18 amino acids. Germline values: CDR1 MGHDK, CDR2 SYGVNS. Trimming removed 4 bases at V and 3 bases at J, with 24 bases between. The CDR3 sequence: CASSAFSDRPRWDTEAFF. The CDR3 coding sequence is TGTGCCAGCAGTGCATTCTCAGACCGACCAAGATGGGACACTGAAGCTTTCTTT.

V is TRBV5-4 and J is TRBJ2-7, with D possibly TRBD2 on 6 matching bases. V shed 4 bases and J shed 4 bases, with 21 bases lying between them. CDR1 is SGHNT and CDR2 is YYREEE in the germline V gene (reference sequence). This CDR3 contains 16 residues. CDR3 protein: CASSTPGGSAAYEQYF. DNA for the CDR3: TGTGCCAGCAGCACCCCCGGGGGTAGTGCGGCATACGAGCAGTACTTC.

The chain links TRBV27 to TRBJ2-7, with D unresolved. The germline gives CDR1 MNHEY, CDR2 SMNVEV (reference sequence). V shed 2 bases and J shed 2 bases, with 16 bases lying between them. This CDR3 has 16 residues. DNA of the CDR3: TGTGCCAGCAGTTTAGCCCCTCCCCCTGGGCCCTACGAGCAGTACTTC. This codes for CASSLAPPPGPYEQYF.

The chain has TRBV19 and TRBJ2-3; 8 bases are shared with TRBD1. The V gene's germline CDR1 is LNHDA and CDR2 SQIVND (reference sequence). CDR3 size: 16 residues. V lost 4 bases and J lost 1; bases outside the gene matches: 7. The DNA of the CDR3 is TGTGCCAGTAGTACCCCAGGACAGGGTCGCACAGATACGCAGTATTTT. Translation: CASSTPGQGRTDTQYF.